This entry is about one T cell receptor (beta chain). The record originates from a study of PD-1 blockade in classical Hodgkin lymphoma. The V and J ends lost 5 bases and 3 bases, in that order; junction bases with no gene match: 8. This CDR3 region has 17 residues. Germline V gene sequence: CDR1 SEHNR, CDR2 FQNEAQ (reference sequence). Autologous stem cell transplantation was followed by relapse in every patient, and brentuximab vedotin exposure varied. Using immunoSEQ multiplex PCR, the repertoire was profiled, and TCRdb retains in-frame clones only, with some absent. Among about 54,000 clones, approximately 90% were seen once, and the ten largest hold 10%.

This chain links TRBV7-9 with TRBJ2-3, with 13 bases fitting TRBD2. This TCR derives from a human donor with classical Hodgkin lymphoma. This sample comprised peripheral blood mononuclear cells (PBMCs), obtained before the second cycle of nivolumab. This chain's CDR3 is CASSPPRTSGGTDTQYF. The CDR3 coding sequence is TGTGCCAGCAGCCCCCCCCGGACTAGCGGGGGTACAGATACGCAGTATTTT.